This TCR beta chain was documented in a study of human T cells and chemical hapten exposure. Study results and limitations: No alteration of TCRs above 1 in 1000 frequency was seen with DPC sensitization.

Note on this clonotype: Its cognate antigen is unknown.

CDR1 is KGHDR and CDR2 is SFDVKD in the germline V gene. The length of the CDR3 is 15 residues. V was clipped by 9 bases and J by 2 bases; unmatched bases: 10. TCRdb redid the calling of the RACE reads with MiXCR, one entry per CDR3 protein. The data hold roughly 200,000 distinct CDR3 sequences, with more than 20% observed a single time. Regarding time point: patch test 1, 2 weeks after DPC sensitization. The treatment here: therapeutic diphenylcyclopropenone sensitization with weekly scalp DPC. Those who donated were patients with alopecia, 18 to 70 years of age, and suitable for DPC. This material consisted of whole blood, taken in connection with sensitization to the hapten diphenylcyclopropenone (DPC). The sequence was obtained from a woman aged 45-65 years with alopecia areata. Some clones in this sample may be carry-over from other donors' samples. This chain connects TRBV24-1 to TRBJ2-3, with 7 positions matching TRBD1. The CDR3 sequence is CATATGTTSTDTQYF. In nucleotides, the CDR3 is TGTGCCACCGCGACAGGGACCACTTCCACAGATACGCAGTATTTT.